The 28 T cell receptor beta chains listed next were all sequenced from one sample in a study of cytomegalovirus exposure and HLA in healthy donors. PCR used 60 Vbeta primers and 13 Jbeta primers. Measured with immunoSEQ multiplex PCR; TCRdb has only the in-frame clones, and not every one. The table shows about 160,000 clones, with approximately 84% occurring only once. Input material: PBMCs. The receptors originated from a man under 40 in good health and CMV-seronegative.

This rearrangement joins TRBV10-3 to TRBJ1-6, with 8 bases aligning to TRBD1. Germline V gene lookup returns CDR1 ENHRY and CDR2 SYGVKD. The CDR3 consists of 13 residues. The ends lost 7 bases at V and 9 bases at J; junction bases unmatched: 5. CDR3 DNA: TGTGCCATCAAGACAGGGGTTGGTTCACCCCTCCACTTT. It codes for CAIKTGVGSPLHF.

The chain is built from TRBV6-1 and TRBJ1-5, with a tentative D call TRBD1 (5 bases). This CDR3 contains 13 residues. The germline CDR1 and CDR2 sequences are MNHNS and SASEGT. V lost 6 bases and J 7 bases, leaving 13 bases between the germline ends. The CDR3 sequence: CASSQGKWQPQHF. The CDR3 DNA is TGTGCCAGCAGCCAGGGTAAGTGGCAGCCCCAGCATTTT.

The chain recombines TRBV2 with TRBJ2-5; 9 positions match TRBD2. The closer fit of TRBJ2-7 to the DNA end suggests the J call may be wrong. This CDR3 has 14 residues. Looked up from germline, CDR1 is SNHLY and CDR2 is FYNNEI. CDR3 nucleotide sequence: TGTGCCAGTGAGCGGGGGGCGCTTTCCTACGAGCAGTACTTC. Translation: CASERGALSYEQYF.

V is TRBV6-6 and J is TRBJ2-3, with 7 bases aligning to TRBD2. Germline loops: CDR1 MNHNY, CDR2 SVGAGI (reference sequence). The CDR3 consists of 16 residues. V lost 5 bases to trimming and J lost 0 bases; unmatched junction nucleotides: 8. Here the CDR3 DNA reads TGTGCCAGCAGTCCGCTAGCGGCCCGGAGCACAGATACGCAGTATTTT. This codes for CASSPLAARSTDTQYF.

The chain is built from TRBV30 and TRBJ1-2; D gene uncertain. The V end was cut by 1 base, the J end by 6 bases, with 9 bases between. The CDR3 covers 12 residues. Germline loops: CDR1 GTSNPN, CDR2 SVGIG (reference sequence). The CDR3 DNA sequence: TGTGCCTGGAGTGGAGGCACGGATGGCTACACCTTC. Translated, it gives CAWSGGTDGYTF.

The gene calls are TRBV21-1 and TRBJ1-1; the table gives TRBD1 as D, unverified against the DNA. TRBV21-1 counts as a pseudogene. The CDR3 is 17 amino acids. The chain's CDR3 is CASSRGTAIFLNTEAFF. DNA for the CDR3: TGTGCCAGCAGCAGAGGGACAGCGATATTTTTAAACACTGAAGCTTTCTTT.

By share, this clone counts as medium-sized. As DNA, the CDR3 is TGTGCCAGCAGTCAGACAGGGGGAAAACTGTTTTTT. As protein: CASSQTGGKLFF. J is TRBJ1-4 and V is TRBV2, with TRBD1 identical over 9 bases. Germline lookup yields CDR1 SNHLY and CDR2 FYNNEI. The V and J ends lost 5 bases and 10 bases, in that order; junction bases with no gene match: 2. The CDR3 consists of 12 residues.

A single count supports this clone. The CDR3, as DNA: TGTGCCAGCAGGGCTGAGATAGCTGGGGAGCAGTACTTC. It encodes CASRAEIAGEQYF. The chain joins TRBV2 to TRBJ2-7, with no clear D. With 6 bases removed from V and 7 bases from J, the gap between germline ends came to 16 bases. Germline V gene data show CDR1 as SNHLY and CDR2 as FYNNEI. CDR3 length equals 13 residues.

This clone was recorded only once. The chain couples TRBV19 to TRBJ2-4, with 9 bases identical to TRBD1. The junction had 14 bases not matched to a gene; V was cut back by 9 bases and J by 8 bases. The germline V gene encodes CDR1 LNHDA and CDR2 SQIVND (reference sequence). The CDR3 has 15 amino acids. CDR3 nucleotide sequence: TGTGCCAGCAGCCGTTCCGAACAGGGGGCGGACATTCAGTACTTC. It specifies CASSRSEQGADIQYF. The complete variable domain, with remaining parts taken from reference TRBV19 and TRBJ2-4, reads DGGITQSPKYLFRKEGQNVTLSCEQNLNHDAMYWYRQDPGQGLRLIYYSQIVNDFQKGDIAEGYSVSREKKESFPLTVTSAQKNPTAFYLCASSRSEQGADIQYFGAGTRLSVL.

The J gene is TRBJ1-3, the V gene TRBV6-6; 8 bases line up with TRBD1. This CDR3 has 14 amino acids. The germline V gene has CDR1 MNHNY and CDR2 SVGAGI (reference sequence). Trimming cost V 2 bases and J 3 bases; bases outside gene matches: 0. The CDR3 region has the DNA TGTGCCAGCAGTTACGGGACAGGTGGAAACACCATATATTTT. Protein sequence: CASSYGTGGNTIYF.

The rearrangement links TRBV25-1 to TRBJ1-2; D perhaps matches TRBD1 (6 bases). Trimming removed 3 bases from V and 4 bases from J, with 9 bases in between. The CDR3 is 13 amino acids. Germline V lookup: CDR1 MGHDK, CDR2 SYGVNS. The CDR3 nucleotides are TGTGCCAGCAGTGACAGGGGTAGCTATGGCTACACCTTC. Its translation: CASSDRGSYGYTF.

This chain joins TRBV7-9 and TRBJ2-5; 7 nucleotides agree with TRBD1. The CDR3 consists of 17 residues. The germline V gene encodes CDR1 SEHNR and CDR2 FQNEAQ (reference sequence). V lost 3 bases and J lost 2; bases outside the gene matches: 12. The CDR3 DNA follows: TGTGCCAGCAGCTTTAGGAAAGACCGGGACAGTCAAGAGACCCAGTACTTC. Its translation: CASSFRKDRDSQETQYF.

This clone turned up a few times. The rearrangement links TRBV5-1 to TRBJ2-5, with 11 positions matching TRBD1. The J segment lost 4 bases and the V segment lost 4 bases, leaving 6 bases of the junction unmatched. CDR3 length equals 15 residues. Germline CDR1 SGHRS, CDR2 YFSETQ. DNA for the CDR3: TGCGCCAGCAGCCAGGGACAGGGGGGCGGAGAGACCCAGTACTTC. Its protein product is CASSQGQGGGETQYF.

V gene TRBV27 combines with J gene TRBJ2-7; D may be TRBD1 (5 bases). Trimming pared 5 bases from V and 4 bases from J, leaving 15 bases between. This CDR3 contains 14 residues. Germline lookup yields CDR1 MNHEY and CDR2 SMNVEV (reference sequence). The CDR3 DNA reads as TGTGCCAGCAGTCCCCTACAGACAGTTTACGAGCAGTACTTC. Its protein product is CASSPLQTVYEQYF.

This CDR3 reads CATMGLQETQYF. CDR3 DNA sequence: TGTGCCACCATGGGACTTCAAGAGACCCAGTACTTC. V gene TRBV28 combines with J gene TRBJ2-5; possible D gene TRBD2, 6 bases. Germline lookup yields CDR1 MDHEN and CDR2 SYDVKM. This CDR3 has 12 amino acids. Trimming removed 10 bases at V and 2 bases at J, with 11 bases between.

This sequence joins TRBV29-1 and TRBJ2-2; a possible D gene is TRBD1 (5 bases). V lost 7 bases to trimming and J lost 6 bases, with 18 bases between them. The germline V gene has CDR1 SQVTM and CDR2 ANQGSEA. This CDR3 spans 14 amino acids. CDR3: CSATRQGYSGELFF. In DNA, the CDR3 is TGCAGCGCAACCAGGCAGGGATATTCCGGGGAGCTGTTTTTT.

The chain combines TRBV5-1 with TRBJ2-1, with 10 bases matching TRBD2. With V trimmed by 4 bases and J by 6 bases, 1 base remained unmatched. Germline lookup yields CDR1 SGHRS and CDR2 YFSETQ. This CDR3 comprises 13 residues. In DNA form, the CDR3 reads TGCGCCAGCAGCGGGACTAGCGTCAATGAGCAGTTCTTC. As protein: CASSGTSVNEQFF.

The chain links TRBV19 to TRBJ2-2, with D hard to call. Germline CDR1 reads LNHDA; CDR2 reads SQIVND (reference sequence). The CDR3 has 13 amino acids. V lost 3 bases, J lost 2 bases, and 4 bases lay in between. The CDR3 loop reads CASSIHNTGELFF. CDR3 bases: TGTGCCAGTAGTATCCATAACACCGGGGAGCTGTTTTTT.

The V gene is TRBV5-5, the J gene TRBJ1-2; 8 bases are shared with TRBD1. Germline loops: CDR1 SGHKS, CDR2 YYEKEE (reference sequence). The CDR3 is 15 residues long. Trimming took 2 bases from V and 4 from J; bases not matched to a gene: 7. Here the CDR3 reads CASSLQGEVLYGYTF. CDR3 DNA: TGTGCCAGCAGCTTACAGGGGGAGGTCCTCTATGGCTACACCTTC. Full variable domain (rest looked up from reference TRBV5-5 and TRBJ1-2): DAGVTQSPTHLIKTRGQQVTLRCSPISGHKSVSWYQQVLGQGPQFIFQYYEKEERGRGNFPDRFSARQFPNYSSELNVNALLLGDSALYLCASSLQGEVLYGYTFGSGTRLTVV.

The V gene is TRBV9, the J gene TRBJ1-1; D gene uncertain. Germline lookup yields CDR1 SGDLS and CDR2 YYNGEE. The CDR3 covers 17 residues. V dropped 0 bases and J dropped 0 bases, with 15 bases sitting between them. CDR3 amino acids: CASSVGVGRLLNTEAFF. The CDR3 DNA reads TGTGCCAGCAGCGTAGGGGTAGGCAGACTCTTGAACACTGAAGCTTTCTTT.

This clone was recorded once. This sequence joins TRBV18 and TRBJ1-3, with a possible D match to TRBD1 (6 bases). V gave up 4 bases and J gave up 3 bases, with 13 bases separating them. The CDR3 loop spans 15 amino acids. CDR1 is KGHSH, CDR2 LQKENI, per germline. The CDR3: CASSRGGRGGNTIYF. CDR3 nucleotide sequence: TGTGCCAGCTCACGCGGGGGGCGCGGTGGAAACACCATATATTTT. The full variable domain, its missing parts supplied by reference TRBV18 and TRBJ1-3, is NAGVMQNPRHLVRRRGQEARLRCSPMKGHSHVYWYRQLPEEGLKFMVYLQKENIIDESGMPKERFSAEFPKEGPSILRIQQVVRGDSAAYFCASSRGGRGGNTIYFGEGSWLTVV.

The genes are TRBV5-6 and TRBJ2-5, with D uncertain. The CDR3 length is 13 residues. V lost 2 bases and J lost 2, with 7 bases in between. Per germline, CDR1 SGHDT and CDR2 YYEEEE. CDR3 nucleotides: TGTGCCAGCAGCTTTGTGACACAAGAGACCCAGTACTTC. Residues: CASSFVTQETQYF.

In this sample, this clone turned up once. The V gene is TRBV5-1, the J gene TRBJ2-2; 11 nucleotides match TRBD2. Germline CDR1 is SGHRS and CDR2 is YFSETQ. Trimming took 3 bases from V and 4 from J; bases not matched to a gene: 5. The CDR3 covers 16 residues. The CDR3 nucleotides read TGCGCCAGCAGCTCAATGGGACTAGCGGCCACCGGGGAGCTGTTTTTT. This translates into CASSSMGLAATGELFF.

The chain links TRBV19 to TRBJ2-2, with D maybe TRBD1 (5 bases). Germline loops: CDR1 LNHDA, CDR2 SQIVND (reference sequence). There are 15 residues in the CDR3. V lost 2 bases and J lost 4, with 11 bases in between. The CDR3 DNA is TGTGCCAGTAGTATACTCCCAGGGTCCACCGGGGAGCTGTTTTTT. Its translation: CASSILPGSTGELFF.

CDR3 region: CASSLGTGGAYNEQFF. Here the CDR3 DNA reads TGTGCCAGCAGCTTGGGGACAGGTGGGGCTTACAATGAGCAGTTCTTC. The chain is built from TRBV5-8 and TRBJ2-1; 7 bases line up with TRBD1. Germline CDR1 SGHTS, CDR2 YDEGEE. V lost 0 bases to trimming and J lost 4 bases; unmatched junction nucleotides: 7. This CDR3 contains 16 residues.

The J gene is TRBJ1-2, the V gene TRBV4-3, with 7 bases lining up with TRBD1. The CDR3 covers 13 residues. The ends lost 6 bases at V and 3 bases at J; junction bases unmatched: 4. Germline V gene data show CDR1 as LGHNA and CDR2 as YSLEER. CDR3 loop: CASSEGADYGYTF. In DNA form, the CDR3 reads TGCGCCAGCAGTGAGGGGGCCGACTATGGCTACACCTTC.

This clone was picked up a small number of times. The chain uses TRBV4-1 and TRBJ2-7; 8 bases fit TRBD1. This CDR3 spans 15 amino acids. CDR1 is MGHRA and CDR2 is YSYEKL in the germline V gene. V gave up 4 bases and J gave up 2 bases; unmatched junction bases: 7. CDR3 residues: CASSRTGTGTYEQYF. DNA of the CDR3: TGCGCCAGCAGCCGAACCGGGACAGGTACCTACGAGCAGTACTTC.

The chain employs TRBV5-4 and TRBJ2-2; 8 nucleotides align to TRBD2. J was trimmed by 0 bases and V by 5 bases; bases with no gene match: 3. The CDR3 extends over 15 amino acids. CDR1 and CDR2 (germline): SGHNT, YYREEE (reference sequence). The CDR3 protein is CASRAGGANTGELFF. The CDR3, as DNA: TGTGCCAGCAGGGCGGGGGGCGCGAACACCGGGGAGCTGTTTTTT.